The sequence of this T cell receptor beta chain was determined in a study of blood T cell repertoires in COVID-19. Study background: The United States, Italy and Spain supplied acute and convalescent COVID-19 samples.

The CDR3 is made up of 16 amino acids. V shed 4 bases and J shed 2 bases, with 18 bases lying between them. CDR1 SQVTM and CDR2 ANQGSEA come from the germline V gene. The Seattle patients joined while their infection was active and were tracked longitudinally afterward. How the authors handled the data: How many nucleated cells were present was estimated from reference gene primer amplification. Data came from immunoSEQ multiplex PCR; TCRdb stores just in-frame clones and leaves some out. Clone size and the V and J calls come from that table; the DNA yielded D and trimming. The sample shows about 370,000 clones, over 75% of them seen only once.

The sample comprised peripheral blood. The V and J genes are TRBV29-1 and TRBJ2-1; D possibly corresponds to TRBD2 (6 bases). This TCR came from a woman aged 25 to 39 with COVID-19, enrolled during active disease. The CDR3 here is CSVGGEAGLTYNEQFF. The CDR3 DNA reads TGCAGCGTTGGGGGGGAGGCGGGATTAACCTACAATGAGCAGTTCTTC.